This is a list of T cell receptor beta chains from one sample in a study of T-cell memory formation after mild COVID-19. TCRdb reprocessed the 5' RACE reads with MiXCR, giving one entry per CDR3 protein. This table has more than 150,000 distinct CDR3 sequences, about 18% appearing once. Sequenced material: PBMCs or a T cell subset sorted from them (not recorded which). Receptors originate from a man aged 18 to 29 who had mild COVID-19 (a few samples of this study predate the infection). Cell type and time point are not known. The conserved cysteine and the conserved F or W are not part of the CDR3 here. Fields, in order: CDR3 length, J gene, V gene, CDR3 protein.

13	TRBJ1-6	TRBV12-3/TRBV12-4	ASSSTPREASPLH
12	TRBJ1-1	TRBV4-1	ASSPQGESTEAF
11	TRBJ1-1	TRBV4-1	ASGDFRSAEAF
13	TRBJ1-3	TRBV10-1	ASSPGPSSGNTIY
10	TRBJ1-2	TRBV10-3	AISDGETGYT
12	TRBJ1-1	TRBV6-2/TRBV6-3	ASSTTALGTEAF
14	TRBJ1-2	TRBV9	ASSVELRQGSDGYT
17	TRBJ1-1	TRBV21-1	ASSSKGDDRHIFKGEAF
15	TRBJ2-1	TRBV4-1	ASSQGWTSGGPNEQF
14	TRBJ2-2	TRBV5-1	ASSLDGGRRTGELF
14	TRBJ2-6	TRBV5-1	ASSLMAFSGANVLT
13	TRBJ2-5	TRBV3-1	ASSFPGTRGETQY
14	TRBJ1-5	TRBV5-6	ASSLGGARAVETQH
13	TRBJ2-1	TRBV5-1	ASGENRAGGHEQF
11	TRBJ2-1	TRBV2	ASSGQVYNEQF
12	TRBJ2-4	TRBV7-8	ASSQDYAKNIQY
10	TRBJ1-5	TRBV18	ASSPVQGPQH
12	TRBJ2-2	TRBV6-6	ASWASQGTGELF